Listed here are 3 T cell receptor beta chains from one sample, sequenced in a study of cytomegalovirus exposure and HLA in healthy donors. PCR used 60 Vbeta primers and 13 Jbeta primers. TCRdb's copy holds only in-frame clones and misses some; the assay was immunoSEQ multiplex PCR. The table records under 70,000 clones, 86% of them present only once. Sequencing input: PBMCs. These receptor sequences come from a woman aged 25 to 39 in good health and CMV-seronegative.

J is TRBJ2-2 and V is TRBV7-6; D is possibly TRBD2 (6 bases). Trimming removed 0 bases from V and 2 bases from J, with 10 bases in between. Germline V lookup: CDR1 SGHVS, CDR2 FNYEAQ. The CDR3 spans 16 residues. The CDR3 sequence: CASSLARTTNTGELFF. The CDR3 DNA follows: TGTGCCAGCAGCTTAGCGCGGACTACTAACACCGGGGAGCTGTTTTTT.

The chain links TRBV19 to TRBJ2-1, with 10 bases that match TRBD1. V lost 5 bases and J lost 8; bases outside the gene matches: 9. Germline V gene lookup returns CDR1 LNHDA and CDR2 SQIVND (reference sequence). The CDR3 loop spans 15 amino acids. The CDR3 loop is CASSSGTGARYEQFF. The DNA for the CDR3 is TGTGCCAGTAGTTCCGGGACAGGGGCGCGCTATGAGCAGTTCTTC.

The CDR3 DNA follows: TGTGCCAGCAGGTGGGGGGTATGTGGCAATGAGCAGTTCTTC. Encoded protein: CASRWGVCGNEQFF. The J gene is TRBJ2-1, the V gene TRBV28; a weak D match, TRBD2 (6 bases). Germline CDR1 and CDR2: MDHEN and SYDVKM. Trimming cost V 6 bases and J 6 bases, with 15 bases left between them. The CDR3 runs to 14 residues.